This TCR beta chain was sequenced for a study of T cell responses to AZD1222 COVID-19 vaccine. Study-level findings and limits: Donors, mostly white British, included more females; clonal diversity was possibly underestimated. AZD1222 recipients seropositive at baseline numbered only 5 or 6. Sampling captured repertoires only after the peak T cell response. Among vaccine-associated CD4 TCRs, coverage spanned spike, with dominance at 160-218 and 743-854.

Comment on this clone: Its antigen is unknown.

Some clones are missing from TCRdb's copy, which holds only in-frame ones; the method was immunoSEQ multiplex PCR. Of approximately 70,000 clones listed, 88% are singletons. The germline CDR1 and CDR2 sequences are MNHNY and SVGAGI (reference sequence). CDR3 length: 14 amino acids. The V and J ends lost 5 bases and 0 bases respectively, with 7 bases between them. The rearrangement uses TRBV6-6 and TRBJ1-4; no clear D gene. The specimen comprised peripheral blood, sampled 28 days after the second dose of the MenACWY control vaccine. The receptor's source is an adult who received the MenACWY meningococcal vaccine as a control. In DNA form, the CDR3 reads TGTGCCAGCAGTCGGACGGCAACTAATGAAAAACTGTTTTTT. Protein sequence: CASSRTATNEKLFF.